The 2 T cell receptor beta chains in this list originate from one sample, sequenced in a study of cytomegalovirus exposure and HLA in healthy donors. This table comes from immunoSEQ multiplex PCR, and its TCRdb copy is limited to in-frame clones, with some not included. The sample shows 200,000 to 250,000 clones, around nine tenths of them seen only once. Sequenced sample: PBMCs. The receptors stem from a man younger than 35 in good health and CMV-seronegative.

The V call is TRBV10-3, the J call TRBJ1-3; D gene ambiguous. V lost 7 bases and J 1 base, leaving 8 bases between the germline ends. Germline CDR1 and CDR2: ENHRY and SYGVKD. CDR3 length: 13 amino acids. The DNA of the CDR3 is TGTGCCATCACACCGGGATCTGGAAACACCATATATTTT. Amino acid sequence: CAITPGSGNTIYF.

V usage is TRBV6-5 and J usage is TRBJ2-7, with 7 positions matching TRBD2. The V gene end was trimmed by 6 bases and the J gene end by 3 bases; junction bases not matched to a gene: 8. Looked up from germline, CDR1 is MNHEY and CDR2 is SVGAGI. The CDR3 length is 14 residues. CDR3 coding DNA: TGTGCCAGCAGCGGGGGGTCGACTGGCTACGAGCAGTACTTC. It specifies CASSGGSTGYEQYF.